This T cell receptor beta chain was observed in a study of Graves' ophthalmopathy and Graves' hyperthyroidism. Whole-study results and caveats: Blood also held most thyroid clonotypes expanded above 0.001 frequency.

Amplification of the TCR beta CDR3 regions used RNA transcripts (as template). First-round RT-PCR relied on HTBI primers, and a second-round multiplex PCR came next. TCRdb independently ran MiXCR on the multiplex PCR reads; one entry per CDR3 protein. The sample lists 450,000 or so distinct CDR3 sequences, 14% occurring once. Establishment of the diagnosis relied upon clinical symptoms, serum thyroxine, TRAb, thyroid ultrasound and orbital computed tomography. The V end lost 0 bases, the J end lost 8 bases, and 11 bases lay between the germline ends. Germline assignment: CDR1 SGDLS and CDR2 YYNGEE. The CDR3 totals 13 residues. This clonotype was seen repeatedly, ten times or more. Its antigen is currently unknown.

The V call is TRBV9, the J call TRBJ2-5; D is possibly TRBD2 (5 bases). The receptor was derived from a woman under 40 with Graves' ophthalmopathy. The sequenced material came from blood. DNA for the CDR3: TGTGCCAGCAGCGTAGCTTGGGGAGACACCCAGTACTTC. It translates to CASSVAWGDTQYF.